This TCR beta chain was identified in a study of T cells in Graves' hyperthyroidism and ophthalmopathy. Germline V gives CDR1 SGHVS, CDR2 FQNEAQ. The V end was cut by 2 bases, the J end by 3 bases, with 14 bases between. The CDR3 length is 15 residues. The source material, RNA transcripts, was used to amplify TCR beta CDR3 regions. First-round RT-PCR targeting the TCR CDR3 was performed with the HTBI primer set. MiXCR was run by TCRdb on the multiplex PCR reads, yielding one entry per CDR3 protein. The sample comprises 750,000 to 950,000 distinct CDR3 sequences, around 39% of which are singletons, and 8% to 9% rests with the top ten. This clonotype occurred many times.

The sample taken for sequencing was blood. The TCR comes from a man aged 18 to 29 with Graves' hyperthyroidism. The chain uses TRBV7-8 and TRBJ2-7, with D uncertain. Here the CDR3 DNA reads TGTGCCAGCAGCTTACATTCAGTGGCGTACTACGAGCAGTACTTC. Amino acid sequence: CASSLHSVAYYEQYF.